A single sample gave rise to the 9 T cell receptor beta chains below, sequenced in a study of T cell responses to AZD1222 COVID-19 vaccine (dated by TCRdb to 2020 to 2022). Reading the label with the study, this specimen's time point is: about 28 days (+/-7) after the second vaccine dose. Libraries came from the immunoSEQ multiplex PCR assay. Drawn from immuneACCESS, this table holds only the in-frame rearrangements with V and J called that TCRdb kept. Clones are partly lost; checked studies trace under half to an unresolved V gene and leave the rest unexplained. This sample holds 90,000 to 120,000 clones; around 92% were observed only once. The ten most abundant clones make up approximately 9.3% of the sample. This material consisted of peripheral blood, taken 28 days after the second AZD1222 dose. The receptors come from an adult who received the AZD1222 COVID-19 vaccine.

The genes are TRBV3-1 (or the pseudogene TRBV3-2) and TRBJ1-5, with a weak D call TRBD1 (6 bases). There are 15 residues in the CDR3. From germline, CDR1 is LGHDT and CDR2 YNNKEL (reference sequence). Trimming took off 4 bases at V and 4 bases at J, with 14 bases between the two ends. The CDR3 coding sequence is TGTGCCAGCAGCCTCCAAGGGACACTTAATCAGCCCCAGCATTTT. Translating gives CASSLQGTLNQPQHF.

The chain has TRBV12-3 or TRBV12-4 and TRBJ1-3; tentative D call: TRBD1 (5 bases). V dropped 3 bases and J dropped 8 bases, with 11 bases sitting between them. This CDR3 is 13 amino acids long. The CDR3 sequence is CASSFFRGDTIYF. The CDR3 DNA reads TGTGCCAGCAGTTTTTTTAGGGGAGACACCATATATTTT.

This chain links TRBV7-2 with TRBJ1-6, with D possibly TRBD1 on 5 matching bases. The CDR3 contains 12 residues. The germline V gene has CDR1 SGHTA and CDR2 FQGNSA. Trimming shortened V by 6 bases and J by 9 bases, and 9 bases separated the two germline ends. The CDR3 protein is CASRDGGSPLHF. In nucleotides, the CDR3 is TGTGCCAGCAGGGATGGGGGTTCACCCCTCCACTTT.

The gene calls are TRBV5-1 and TRBJ1-1; D remains unclear. CDR1 and CDR2 from the germline V gene are SGHRS and YFSETQ. V was clipped by 3 bases and J by 9 bases, with 21 bases between them. CDR3 size: 15 residues. The CDR3 coding sequence is TGCGCCAGCAGCTCTGACAACGACCCGTTCTTTAAAGCTTTCTTT. Translating it yields CASSSDNDPFFKAFF.

The V gene is TRBV10-3, the J gene TRBJ2-3; 14 bases fit TRBD2. The CDR3 runs 13 residues. After removal of 11 bases from V and 3 bases from J, the junction contained 1 base not matched to a gene. Looked up from germline, CDR1 is ENHRY and CDR2 is SYGVKD. CDR3 in DNA: TGTGCCGGGACTAGCGGGAGAACAGATACGCAGTATTTT. Protein sequence: CAGTSGRTDTQYF.

This clone came up once. The chain is built from TRBV5-6 and TRBJ1-2; D remains unclear. This CDR3 contains 14 residues. Trimming took 0 bases from V and 4 from J, leaving 10 bases between them. Germline CDR1 and CDR2: SGHDT and YYEEEE. This CDR3 reads CASSLGQPRYGYTF. The CDR3 DNA follows: TGTGCCAGCAGCTTGGGGCAGCCGCGCTATGGCTACACCTTC.

This rearrangement joins TRBV7-9 to TRBJ1-1; D might be TRBD1 (5 bases). In germline, CDR1 is SEHNR, CDR2 FQNEAQ (reference sequence). Between the trimmed V and J ends, which lost 5 bases and 2 bases, there was a span of 9 bases. The length of the CDR3 is 13 residues. CDR3 sequence (DNA): TGTGCCAGCAGCCCGACAGCTAACACTGAAGCTTTCTTT. Encoded protein: CASSPTANTEAFF.

V is TRBV13 and J is TRBJ1-2; no firm D call. The length of the CDR3 is 12 residues. Germline loops: CDR1 PRHDT, CDR2 FYEKMQ (reference sequence). V was clipped by 0 bases and J by 7 bases, with 6 bases between them. CDR3 protein: CASSLGRRGYTF. CDR3 in DNA: TGTGCCAGCAGCTTAGGCCGACGTGGCTACACCTTC.

The genes are TRBV5-1 and TRBJ1-2, with D possibly being TRBD1 (5 bases). V dropped 1 base and J dropped 4 bases, with 14 bases sitting between them. The germline CDR1 and CDR2 sequences are SGHRS and YFSETQ. This CDR3 is built from 15 residues. CDR3 nucleotides: TGCGCCAGCAGCTTGCAAACCGGGACTGCCTATGGCTACACCTTC. It encodes CASSLQTGTAYGYTF.